This is a list of T cell receptor beta chains from one sample in a study of beta chain features in type 1 diabetes. Data came from immunoSEQ multiplex PCR; TCRdb stores just in-frame clones and leaves some out. The sample yields about 120,000 clones, about 17% seen once. The sequenced sample consisted of central memory CD4+ T cells from blood. These receptors came from a man aged 30-40 years with type 1 diabetes. The CDR3 runs from the conserved cysteine through the conserved F or W. The D gene is left open where the match is weak. Some rows have no size entry. The others give once, few or many, or a class for an expanded clone.

clone size	D gene	V gene	J gene	CDR3 DNA	CDR3 protein
few	.	TRBV21-1	TRBJ1-6	TGTGCCAGCAGCAAAGCCCAGGATAATTCACCCCTCCACTTT	CASSKAQDNSPLHF
many	TRBD1	TRBV30	TRBJ1-5	TGTGCCTGGAGTGTACAGGGGAATCAGCCCCAGCATTTT	CAWSVQGNQPQHF
.	.	TRBV6-5	TRBJ1-4	TGTGCCAGCAGTTACCAGGAAGACACAAAACTGTTTTTT	CASSYQEDTKLFF
.	.	TRBV6-6	TRBJ2-7	TGTGCCAGCAGTTACTCGAGGGGAGGCTCCTACGAGCAGTACTTC	CASSYSRGGSYEQYF
few	.	TRBV29-1	TRBJ2-1	TGCAGCGTTGATATGCGGGGTGGGGAGCAGTTCTTC	CSVDMRGGEQFF
many	TRBD2	TRBV4-2	TRBJ2-1	TGTGCCAGCAGCCAAGCCCCCGGGACTAGCTCCAACAATGAGCAGTTCTTC	CASSQAPGTSSNNEQFF
few	TRBD2	TRBV11-2	TRBJ2-5	TGTGCCAGCAGCTTAGTTGCGGCTAGCGGGGCCCTGGAGGCCCAGTACTTC	CASSLVAASGALEAQYF
.	.	TRBV28	TRBJ1-2	TGTGCCAGCAGTTCCCCACAGGGTAACTATGGCTACACCTTC	CASSSPQGNYGYTF
.	.	TRBV19	TRBJ2-5	TGTGCCAGTAGTAGCCTGGCCTACCAAGAGACCCAGTACTTC	CASSSLAYQETQYF
.	.	TRBV15	TRBJ2-5	TGTGCCACCAGCAGAGGTGCACAAGAGACCCAGTACTTC	CATSRGAQETQYF
.	TRBD2	TRBV15	TRBJ2-1	TGTGCCACCAGCGGCGGGACTAGCGGGACAACTTACAATGAGCAGTTCTTC	CATSGGTSGTTYNEQFF
.	.	TRBV7-9	TRBJ2-7	TGTGCCAGCAGCTTGGTTCTGGGCCGGGGCTCCTACGAGCAGTACTTC	CASSLVLGRGSYEQYF
.	.	TRBV6-6	TRBJ2-6	TGTGCCAGCAGTCAGGGACTGCTCTCTGGGGCCAACGTCCTGACTTTC	CASSQGLLSGANVLTF
.	.	TRBV14	TRBJ1-4	TGTGCCAGCAGCCAAAGCCTTGGGGATAATGAAAAACTGTTTTTT	CASSQSLGDNEKLFF
few	TRBD2	TRBV11-2	TRBJ2-5	TGTGCCAGCAGCGTCCGGGACTACCCGTACCAAGAGACCCAGTACTTC	CASSVRDYPYQETQYF
few	TRBD1	TRBV5-6	TRBJ2-5	TGTGCCAGCAGCTTGGAAGCAGGGGGAGAGACCCAGTACTTC	CASSLEAGGETQYF
.	.	TRBV9	TRBJ1-4	TGTGCCAGCAGCGTAGCTGGCAATCTCAATGAAAAACTGTTTTTT	CASSVAGNLNEKLFF
many	TRBD2	TRBV29-1	TRBJ2-3	TGCAGCGTTGAGCCCGGCGGGGGGGCGTCAGATACGCAGTATTTT	CSVEPGGGASDTQYF
.	.	TRBV28	TRBJ1-4	TGTGCCAGCAGCCGCCTCTGGGGGCAAGTTAATGAAAAACTGTTTTTT	CASSRLWGQVNEKLFF
medium-sized	.	TRBV6-1	TRBJ2-1	TGTGCCAGCAGTGAAAACCGGGGCAATGAGCAGTTCTTC	CASSENRGNEQFF
few	.	TRBV2	TRBJ1-4	TGTGCCAGCAGTGAAGGAGAAAAACTGTTTTTT	CASSEGEKLFF
few	.	TRBV4-3	TRBJ2-2	TGCGCCAGCAGCCAGCGCCCGGCAGGGAACACCGGGGAGCTGTTTTTT	CASSQRPAGNTGELFF
many	.	TRBV4-3	TRBJ1-2	TGCGCCAGCAGCCAAGATTGGCAGGCCTCGTATGGCTACACCTTC	CASSQDWQASYGYTF